Below are 11 T cell receptor beta chains sequenced from a single sample in a study of OX40 agonist ivuxolimab in advanced cancers. This table comes from immunoSEQ multiplex PCR, and its TCRdb copy is limited to in-frame clones, with some not included. In the table there are over 55,000 clones, just over 90% of which are singletons. The sequenced sample was CD4+ or CD8+ T cells sorted from blood, obtained in a trial of the OX40 agonist ivuxolimab. The source is an adult with an advanced solid tumor such as melanoma, head and neck, liver or kidney cancer.

The genes are TRBV2 and TRBJ1-2; no clear D gene. V was pared by 1 base and J by 5 bases, with 2 bases between. From germline, CDR1 is SNHLY and CDR2 FYNNEI. This CDR3 region has 11 residues. CDR3 sequence reads: CASSEGYGYTF. CDR3 nucleotide sequence: TGTGCCAGCAGTGAAGGGTATGGCTACACCTTC.

This clone has only a few counts. The CDR3 DNA reads as TGTGCCAGCAGCAACGGACCGAAGAACACTGAAGCTTTCTTT. Its translation: CASSNGPKNTEAFF. The chain recombines TRBV5-4 with TRBJ1-1; unclear D gene. In germline, CDR1 is SGHNT, CDR2 YYREEE (reference sequence). The CDR3 contains 14 residues. Trimming took off 4 bases at V and 1 base at J, with 11 bases between the two ends.

The chain links TRBV11-3 to TRBJ1-4; a weak D match, TRBD1 (5 bases). This CDR3 spans 15 amino acids. V lost 1 base to trimming and J lost 6 bases, with 12 bases between them. Germline CDR1 and CDR2: SGHNT and YENEEA. The CDR3 sequence: CASSLGGTVHEKLFF. The DNA of the CDR3 is TGTGCCAGCAGCTTAGGAGGGACGGTACATGAAAAACTGTTTTTT.

The rearrangement joins TRBV4-2 to TRBJ1-2; 7 nucleotides align to TRBD1. Trimming cost V 0 bases and J 5 bases; bases outside gene matches: 12. CDR1 is LGHNA, CDR2 YNFKEQ, per germline. The CDR3 runs to 17 residues. The CDR3 protein is CASSQEGTRDSLYGYTF. The DNA for the CDR3 is TGTGCCAGCAGCCAAGAGGGGACTCGGGACAGTTTGTATGGCTACACCTTC.

In its sample, this clone was seen once. CDR3 loop: CAISASLATRETQYF. As DNA, the CDR3 is TGTGCCATCAGTGCCTCACTAGCTACGCGTGAGACCCAGTACTTC. The chain links TRBV10-3 to TRBJ2-5, with D possibly TRBD2 on 6 matching bases. The CDR3 consists of 15 residues. Trimming took 4 bases from V and 5 from J, leaving 17 bases between them. CDR1 ENHRY and CDR2 SYGVKD come from the germline V gene.

About this clone: The germline gene is not matched at one end of the junction; a read error may be the cause. The chain has TRBV27 and TRBJ2-2; possible D gene TRBD2, 5 bases. Per germline, CDR1 MNHEY and CDR2 SMNVEV (reference sequence). CDR3 length equals 16 residues. CDR3 loop: CASVTRMLEGDRGAVF. The CDR3 DNA reads as TGTGCCAGCGTTACTCGCATGTTAGAAGGTGACCGGGGAGCTGTTTTT.

This clone has just one count. The chain employs TRBV7-2 and TRBJ2-7; D not resolved. Trimming cost V 4 bases and J 3 bases, with 4 bases left between them. The CDR3 contains 11 residues. The germline V gene encodes CDR1 SGHTA and CDR2 FQGNSA. The CDR3 DNA follows: TGTGCCAGCAGCTCGCTCTACGAGCAGTACTTC. Amino acid sequence: CASSSLYEQYF.

This chain links TRBV27 with TRBJ2-5; 7 bases match TRBD1. The trim removed 5 bases at V and 1 base at J, leaving 4 bases unmatched. The CDR3 is 14 amino acids. From germline, CDR1 is MNHEY and CDR2 SMNVEV (reference sequence). The CDR3 region is CASSTQGIQETQYF. CDR3 bases: TGTGCCAGCAGTACACAGGGGATCCAAGAGACCCAGTACTTC.

A single count supports this clone. The J gene is TRBJ1-1, the V gene TRBV7-2; TRBD1 agrees at 9 bases. Per germline, CDR1 SGHTA and CDR2 FQGNSA. The CDR3 is 14 residues long. J was trimmed by 4 bases and V by 3 bases; bases with no gene match: 3. This chain's CDR3 is CASSFTGGGTEAFF. The CDR3 DNA sequence: TGTGCCAGCAGCTTTACAGGGGGCGGCACTGAAGCTTTCTTT.

V gene TRBV2 combines with J gene TRBJ2-1, with D perhaps TRBD1 or TRBD2 (5 bases each). V dropped 4 bases and J dropped 3 bases, with 16 bases sitting between them. CDR1 is SNHLY, CDR2 FYNNEI, per germline. This CDR3 is built from 16 residues. The CDR3 region has the DNA TGTGCCAGCAGTGGGGCCGGGACGGTGAACTACAATGAGCAGTTCTTC. It codes for CASSGAGTVNYNEQFF.

This chain connects TRBV19 to TRBJ1-2; tentative D call: TRBD1 (6 bases). V lost 4 bases and J lost 6, with 15 bases in between. The CDR3 totals 14 residues. CDR1 LNHDA and CDR2 SQIVND come from the germline V gene (reference sequence). Written as DNA, the CDR3 is TGTGCCAGTAGTACGACGACCTCAGGGGATGGCTACACCTTC. Residues: CASSTTTSGDGYTF. Full variable domain (remainder filled in from reference TRBV19 and TRBJ1-2): DGGITQSPKYLFRKEGQNVTLSCEQNLNHDAMYWYRQDPGQGLRLIYYSQIVNDFQKGDIAEGYSVSREKKESFPLTVTSAQKNPTAFYLCASSTTTSGDGYTFGSGTRLTVV.